These 31 T cell receptor beta chains share one sample of origin, sequenced in a study of glioma-infiltrating T cells. TCR alpha and beta CDR3 regions were amplified from RNA using iRepertoire nested multiplex PCR. A single record per CDR3 protein comes from TCRdb applying MiXCR to the multiplex PCR reads. The sample has under 20,000 distinct CDR3 sequences; over 45% are singletons. The sequencing sample was made of glioma tissue, nonneoplastic brain tissue, or PBMCs (not recorded which). Receptors originate from a human donor with low-grade glioma or glioblastoma, undergoing nonglioma brain surgery, or in good health (not recorded which).

This clonotype was seen ten or more times. The chain carries TRBV6-1 and TRBJ1-1; D remains ambiguous. The V gene's germline CDR1 is MNHNS and CDR2 SASEGT. This CDR3 region has 13 residues. V was shortened by 7 bases and J by 1 base, with 10 bases between the two germline ends. The CDR3 sequence is CASNRAGNTEAFF. The CDR3 DNA reads as TGTGCCAGCAATAGGGCCGGGAACACTGAAGCTTTCTTT.

About this clonotype itself: One junction end does not reproduce the germline sequence, and a read error may be involved. This chain connects TRBV6-1 to TRBJ1-5; D is ambiguous. This CDR3 spans 12 amino acids. Looked up from germline, CDR1 is MNHNS and CDR2 is SASEGT. In nucleotides, the CDR3 is TGTGGCAGCAGCTTAGCCCTTCAGCCCCAGCATTTT. It encodes CGSSLALQPQHF.

J is TRBJ2-7 and V is TRBV6-6; perhaps TRBD1 as D (6 bases). The CDR3 extends over 15 amino acids. Germline-derived CDR1 and CDR2 are MNHNY and SVGAGI (reference sequence). Trimming shortened V by 0 bases and J by 0 bases, and 9 bases separated the two germline ends. The CDR3 nucleotides read TGTGCCAGCAGTTACTCGAGAGGGGGCTCCTACGAGCAGTACTTC. Protein product: CASSYSRGGSYEQYF.

This sequence joins TRBV27 and TRBJ1-1, with D maybe TRBD1 (5 bases). The CDR3 covers 14 residues. Per germline, CDR1 MNHEY and CDR2 SMNVEV (reference sequence). The V and J ends lost 2 bases and 1 base respectively, with 8 bases between them. As DNA, the CDR3 is TGTGCCAGCAGTTTACAGGGTTGGAACACTGAAGCTTTCTTT. Protein product: CASSLQGWNTEAFF.

This rearrangement joins TRBV20-1 to TRBJ2-7; D possibly corresponds to TRBD1 (5 bases). This CDR3 is built from 12 residues. Germline lookup yields CDR1 DFQATT and CDR2 SNEGSKA (reference sequence). Trimming cost V 5 bases and J 4 bases, with 12 bases left between them. As DNA, the CDR3 is TGCAGTGCTGGGGCGACCTCGTACGAGCAGTACTTC. It encodes CSAGATSYEQYF.

The CDR3 sequence is CASSFGRGGYEQYF. CDR3 bases: TGTGCCAGCAGTTTTGGCAGGGGGGGCTACGAGCAGTACTTC. The chain joins TRBV27 to TRBJ2-7; D may correspond to TRBD1 or TRBD2 (7 bases each). Per germline, CDR1 MNHEY and CDR2 SMNVEV (reference sequence). The ends were cut back, 3 bases at V and 3 bases at J, with 12 bases in the middle. The CDR3 runs 14 residues.

CDR3 in DNA: TGTGCCAGCAGCTTAACGGCTAGCAGAGGAGATGAGCAGTTCTTC. Encoded protein: CASSLTASRGDEQFF. The V and J genes are TRBV7-3 and TRBJ2-1; a weak D match, TRBD2 (5 bases). This CDR3 contains 15 residues. Trimming shortened V by 0 bases and J by 8 bases, and 14 bases separated the two germline ends. In germline, CDR1 is SGHTA, CDR2 FQGTGA.

This clonotype was counted once. V gene TRBV20-1 combines with J gene TRBJ2-5, with 7 bases identical to TRBD1. There are 15 residues in the CDR3. V lost 0 bases and J lost 4; bases outside the gene matches: 8. CDR1 is DFQATT and CDR2 is SNEGSKA in the germline V gene (reference sequence). The CDR3, as DNA: TGCAGTGCTAGAGATCTAGGACAGGTGGGAGAGACCCAGTACTTC. It codes for CSARDLGQVGETQYF.

This clonotype was counted a single time. The CDR3 protein is CASSQRLANTQYF. CDR3 nucleotide sequence: TGTGCCAGCAGCCAGCGACTAGCGAATACGCAGTATTTT. V and J are TRBV7-2 and TRBJ2-3, with TRBD2 identical over 8 bases. V was pared by 5 bases and J by 7 bases, with 5 bases of the junction left unmatched. The CDR3 is made up of 13 amino acids. Germline CDR1 and CDR2: SGHTA and FQGNSA. Looking up the rest from reference TRBV7-2 and TRBJ2-3 gives the full variable domain: GAGVSQSPSNKVTEKGKDVELRCDPISGHTALYWYRQSLGQGLEFLIYFQGNSAPDKSGLPSDRFSAERTGGSVSTLTIQRTQQEDSAVYLCASSQRLANTQYFGPGTRLTVL.

The V gene is TRBV18, the J gene TRBJ1-5; perhaps TRBD1 as D (5 bases). The germline V gene encodes CDR1 KGHSH and CDR2 LQKENI. V shed 3 bases and J shed 3 bases, with 12 bases lying between them. This CDR3 is 15 amino acids long. In nucleotides, the CDR3 is TGTGCCAGCTCACCTCCCGGACACGACAATCAGCCCCAGCATTTT. Translating gives CASSPPGHDNQPQHF.

The chain couples TRBV20-1 to TRBJ1-1, with a weak D call TRBD1 (5 bases). Germline CDR1 reads DFQATT; CDR2 reads SNEGSKA (reference sequence). CDR3 length: 13 amino acids. The V end lost 6 bases, the J end lost 0 bases, and 11 bases lay between the germline ends. CDR3 residues: CSAATAMNTEAFF. For the CDR3, the DNA is TGCAGTGCCGCGACAGCCATGAACACTGAAGCTTTCTTT.

The chain links TRBV27 to TRBJ1-4, with D maybe TRBD1 (5 bases). Per germline, CDR1 MNHEY and CDR2 SMNVEV (reference sequence). V was shortened by 3 bases and J by 7 bases, with 18 bases between the two germline ends. This CDR3 contains 16 residues. CDR3 DNA: TGTGCCAGCAGTTTTAGTGTACAGGTCATCGGTGAAAAACTGTTTTTT. Translation gives CASSFSVQVIGEKLFF.

This chain connects TRBV7-9 to TRBJ2-7, with TRBD1 matching 7 bases. CDR3 length: 14 amino acids. Trimming cost V 8 bases and J 2 bases; bases outside gene matches: 9. CDR1 is SEHNR and CDR2 is FQNEAQ in the germline V gene (reference sequence). In DNA, the CDR3 is TGTGCCAGCTCCAAGGGGGCCTTCCCCTACGAGCAGTACTTC. Its protein is CASSKGAFPYEQYF.

V gene TRBV20-1 combines with J gene TRBJ2-3; D is undetermined. The CDR3 loop spans 14 amino acids. V shed 0 bases and J shed 1 base, with 8 bases lying between them. From germline, CDR1 is DFQATT and CDR2 SNEGSKA (reference sequence). The CDR3 spells CSARDYRGTDTQYF. DNA of the CDR3: TGCAGTGCTAGAGATTACCGGGGCACAGATACGCAGTATTTT.

The gene calls are TRBV28 and TRBJ1-2; D not resolved. Trimming took off 4 bases at V and 11 bases at J, with 14 bases between the two ends. Germline-derived CDR1 and CDR2 are MDHEN and SYDVKM. The CDR3 has 12 residues. CDR3 loop: CASSSAGRGYTF. CDR3 coding DNA: TGTGCCAGCAGTTCCGCGGGCCGCGGGTACACCTTC.

Regarding this clonotype: The conserved final phenylalanine or tryptophan is absent from the CDR3, which likely points to a read error. This CDR3 is CASSFRGLDEQYL. The CDR3 region has the DNA TGTGCCAGCAGTTTCCGGGGCCTGGACGAACAGTACCTC. The V gene is TRBV6-2 or TRBV6-3, the J gene TRBJ2-7, with D perhaps given as TRBD1 or TRBD2 (5 bases each). The germline CDR1 and CDR2 sequences are MNHEY and SVGEGT. CDR3 length: 13 residues.

About this clonotype itself: It is likely a read error, because the conserved phenylalanine at the end of the CDR3 is missing. The gene calls are TRBV12-3 or TRBV12-4 and TRBJ2-1; 14 bases align to TRBD2. This CDR3 region has 16 residues. Trimming removed 3 bases from V and 9 bases from J; junction bases left unmatched: 7. CDR3 sequence (DNA): TGTGCCAGCAGTTTTTGGACTAGCGGGGGGAAGGGTGAGCAGTTCTCC. Its translation is CASSFWTSGGKGEQFS.

This chain uses TRBV6-2 or TRBV6-3 with TRBJ1-1, with a weak D call TRBD1 (5 bases). The CDR3 sequence is 14 residues long. V lost 2 bases to trimming and J lost 5 bases, with 12 bases between them. Germline-derived CDR1 and CDR2 are MNHEY and SVGEGT. In DNA, the CDR3 is TGTGCCAGCAGTTACCTGGGGGGAGGAACTGAAGCTTTCTTT. Translation gives CASSYLGGGTEAFF.

The chain joins TRBV6-1 to TRBJ2-1; D remains ambiguous. Per germline, CDR1 MNHNS and CDR2 SASEGT. This CDR3 is 13 amino acids long. V was clipped by 5 bases and J by 8 bases, with 13 bases between them. CDR3 sequence (DNA): TGTGCCAGCAGTCCACTGGTACTGGATGAGCAGTTCTTC. This encodes CASSPLVLDEQFF.

CDR3 sequence: CSATVDSNQPQHF. CDR3 nucleotide sequence: TGCAGTGCTACGGTTGATAGCAATCAGCCCCAGCATTTT. V gene TRBV20-1 combines with J gene TRBJ1-5; D uncertain. V was clipped by 4 bases and J by 0 bases, with 7 bases between them. The germline V gene has CDR1 DFQATT and CDR2 SNEGSKA (reference sequence). This CDR3 region has 13 residues.

This clonotype has ten or more counts. The genes are TRBV7-9 and TRBJ1-2; D is undetermined. The CDR3 has 13 residues. The V and J ends lost 4 bases and 8 bases respectively, with 14 bases between them. Germline lookup yields CDR1 SEHNR and CDR2 FQNEAQ (reference sequence). The CDR3 nucleotides read TGTGCCAGCAGCTCAGCAGGTGTCTCGGGCTACACCTTC. Residues: CASSSAGVSGYTF.

Comment on this clonotype: The junction does not match germline at one end; this may be a read error. V gene TRBV20-1 combines with J gene TRBJ2-7; TRBD1 is a possible D gene (6 bases). CDR3 size: 13 residues. Germline V gene lookup returns CDR1 DFQATT and CDR2 SNEGSKA (reference sequence). CDR3 loop: CGAGRTVSYEQYF. CDR3 DNA: TGCGGTGCTGGACGGACAGTTTCCTACGAGCAGTACTTC.

This sequence joins TRBV7-2 and TRBJ2-7; D unresolved. Trimming stripped 2 bases from V and 4 bases from J, with 9 bases between. In germline, CDR1 is SGHTA, CDR2 FQGNSA. The length of the CDR3 is 13 residues. In DNA form, the CDR3 reads TGTGCCAGCAGCTTATCAACGAAGTACGAGCAGTACTTC. This gives the protein CASSLSTKYEQYF.

With respect to this clonotype: A read error may be the cause here, since a much bigger clone is one base away. The V and J genes are TRBV2 and TRBJ2-7; D is unclear. The CDR3 sequence is 12 residues long. The V and J ends lost 0 bases and 3 bases respectively, with 3 bases between them. The V gene's germline CDR1 is SNHLY and CDR2 FYNNEI. The CDR3 DNA reads as TGTGCCAGCAGTGAAGCACTCTACGAGCAGTACTTC. Translated: CASSEALYEQYF.

This clonotype ranks as medium-sized. This rearrangement joins TRBV6-1 to TRBJ2-2; 12 bases are shared with TRBD2. Germline V lookup: CDR1 MNHNS, CDR2 SASEGT. V shed 5 bases, J shed 0 bases, and the junction held 10 bases outside the gene matches. This CDR3 contains 19 residues. The CDR3 DNA sequence: TGTGCCAGCAGTCGTCCCCGGCTAGCGGGAGGGTCGAACACCGGGGAGCTGTTTTTT. It specifies CASSRPRLAGGSNTGELFF.

This chain connects TRBV20-1 to TRBJ1-5; 9 bases align to TRBD1. Per germline, CDR1 DFQATT and CDR2 SNEGSKA (reference sequence). The CDR3 runs 14 residues. J lost 7 bases, V lost 3 bases, and 7 bases had no gene match. The CDR3 sequence: CSARNRGRGQPQHF. CDR3 DNA sequence: TGCAGTGCTAGGAACAGGGGGCGAGGACAGCCCCAGCATTTT.

The chain couples TRBV7-9 to TRBJ2-5, with 10 bases matching TRBD2. The ends lost 10 bases at V and 5 bases at J; junction bases unmatched: 10. Germline lookup yields CDR1 SEHNR and CDR2 FQNEAQ (reference sequence). The CDR3 contains 14 residues. The CDR3 region is CATAASGRVETQYF. The CDR3 DNA reads as TGTGCCACTGCGGCTAGCGGGAGAGTGGAGACCCAGTACTTC.

The chain has TRBV25-1 and TRBJ2-5; 11 positions agree with TRBD2. The CDR3 loop spans 14 amino acids. With 4 bases clipped from V and 2 bases from J, the junction kept 0 bases outside the gene matches. Germline V lookup: CDR1 MGHDK, CDR2 SYGVNS. The CDR3 loop reads CASSVAGGQETQYF. In DNA, the CDR3 is TGTGCCAGCAGTGTAGCGGGAGGGCAAGAGACCCAGTACTTC.

With respect to this clonotype: This sequence may be a read error, since a much larger clone differs from it by one base. V usage is TRBV7-2 and J usage is TRBJ1-1; D gene unclear. CDR1 is SGHTA, CDR2 FQGNSA, per germline. CDR3 length equals 14 residues. This CDR3 reads CASSSTGAGTVAFF. CDR3 bases: TGTGCCAGCAGCTCCACGGGAGCCGGCACTGTAGCTTTCTTT.

This chain uses TRBV4-1 with TRBJ1-2; no clear D gene. Trimming pared 0 bases from V and 6 bases from J, leaving 8 bases between. This CDR3 contains 13 residues. Germline V gene sequence: CDR1 MGHRA, CDR2 YSYEKL. The CDR3 reads CASSQDGGDGYTF. CDR3 bases: TGCGCCAGCAGCCAAGACGGTGGGGATGGCTACACCTTC.

This clonotype appeared many times. In nucleotides, the CDR3 is TGTGCCAGCAGCTATTCTTCGGGACAACGCTATGGCTACACCTTC. This encodes CASSYSSGQRYGYTF. The V call is TRBV7-2, the J call TRBJ1-2; maybe TRBD1 (6 bases). The germline V and J ends were trimmed by 4 bases and 4 bases, with 16 bases remaining between them. CDR3 length: 15 amino acids. Germline V gene lookup returns CDR1 SGHTA and CDR2 FQGNSA. Looking up the rest from reference TRBV7-2 and TRBJ1-2 gives the full variable domain: GAGVSQSPSNKVTEKGKDVELRCDPISGHTALYWYRQSLGQGLEFLIYFQGNSAPDKSGLPSDRFSAERTGGSVSTLTIQRTQQEDSAVYLCASSYSSGQRYGYTFGSGTRLTVV.